Given below is one T cell receptor (beta chain) in context. This CDR3 spans 14 amino acids. V lost 8 bases, J lost 4 bases, and 17 bases lay in between. CDR1 and CDR2 (germline): SNHLY, FYNNEI. This entry belongs to a study of control samples from healthy donors and cancer patients. The assay was immunoSEQ multiplex PCR, and TCRdb's table has in-frame clones only and misses some. The profile shows roughly 120,000 clones, around 87% of them singletons. The chain recombines TRBV2 with TRBJ1-2, with unresolved D. The sequenced sample was PBMCs. The clonotype comes from a woman aged 60-75 years with lung cancer. The CDR3, as DNA: TGTGCCAGCGAAGACAAAACCACTTTCTATGGCTACACCTTC. Its protein product is CASEDKTTFYGYTF.